A selection of T cell receptor beta chains follows, all from one sample in a study of blood T cells in healthy people across ages. TCRdb re-called the 5' RACE reads through MiXCR, storing one row per CDR3 protein. This sample yields about 690,000 distinct CDR3 sequences, of which 35% to 50% are seen a single time; 25% to 30% belongs to the top ten. The sample was blood. The receptors here all came from a man of 80 years or more in good health. Both conserved end residues are part of each CDR3. Each record gives: V gene, J gene, clone size, D gene, CDR3 DNA, CDR3 protein. D genes are given only for firm matches. Some rows mark clone size as missing; the rest say once, few, many or name a class of expanded clone.

TRBV5-4	TRBJ2-1	.	TRBD2	TGTGCCAGCAGCACGGGGGGTGGCGGGAGGGCTACCTACAATGAGCAGTTCTTC	CASSTGGGGRATYNEQFF
TRBV11-1	TRBJ2-1	few	.	TGTGCCAGCAGCACCAAGCGAGGGGCTTACAATGAGCAGTTCTTC	CASSTKRGAYNEQFF
TRBV12-3/TRBV12-4	TRBJ2-7	few	TRBD2	TGTGCCAGCAGTTTAGTAGCTAGCGGAGGCTACGAGCAGTACTTC	CASSLVASGGYEQYF
TRBV3-1	TRBJ2-2	few	.	TGTGCCAGCAGCCCGGGCCTGCCGAGTCCCCCCGGGGAGCTGTTTTTT	CASSPGLPSPPGELFF
TRBV2	TRBJ2-5	.	.	TGTGCCAGCAGTGAGGAGCGAGTTAGCGACCAGTACTTC	CASSEERVSDQYF
TRBV7-2	TRBJ2-5	few	.	TGTGCCAGCAGCCCCCAGGGTTGGGAAGGACGGGAGACCCAGTACTTC	CASSPQGWEGRETQYF
TRBV28	TRBJ2-3	.	TRBD2	TGTGCCACCTGGGCGGGAGGGGGCACAGATACGCAGTATTTT	CATWAGGGTDTQYF
TRBV5-4	TRBJ2-7	once	.	TGTGCCAGCAGCAAGGGGGGCATCTCCTACGAGCAGTACTTC	CASSKGGISYEQYF
TRBV9	TRBJ2-5	.	.	TGTGCCAGCAGCGTAGGAATCGGGGGCCAAGAGACCCAGTACTTC	CASSVGIGGQETQYF
TRBV20-1	TRBJ2-7	.	TRBD2	TGCAGTGCTAGTTTCGGGGGGGGCTCCTACGAGCAGTACTTC	CSASFGGGSYEQYF
TRBV20-1	TRBJ2-7	few	.	TGCAGTGCTAGGGAGGGGGCAAACGAGCAGTACTTC	CSAREGANEQYF
TRBV6-5	TRBJ2-1	.	TRBD2	TGTGCCAACAGTTACGGTGGCGGGAGTAGTAACAATGAGCAGTTCTTC	CANSYGGGSSNNEQFF
TRBV4-3	TRBJ1-6	.	.	TGCGCCAGCAGCCAGGCCTGGGGGGGAGAGGATAATTCACCCCTCCACTTT	CASSQAWGGEDNSPLHF
TRBV7-6	TRBJ2-1	.	TRBD2	TGTGCCAGCAGCTTCGGCGGGGGTGGCTCCTACAATGAGCAGTTCTTC	CASSFGGGGSYNEQFF
TRBV5-6	TRBJ1-1	.	TRBD1	TGTGCCAGCAGCTTAGAAACAGGGGGCTTGCACACTGAAGCTTTCTTT	CASSLETGGLHTEAFF
TRBV29-1	TRBJ2-7	few	.	TGCAGCGTCGCGGCCGACTCCTACGAGCAGTACTTC	CSVAADSYEQYF
TRBV25-1	TRBJ2-4	.	.	TGTGCCAGCAGTGGAACCGGACGGGAAGGACAACTAGCCAAAAACATTCAGTACTTC	CASSGTGREGQLAKNIQYF
TRBV21-1	TRBJ2-3	.	.	TGTGCCAGCAGCGCGCTCCACAGGGACTATTCCACAGATACGCAGTATTTT	CASSALHRDYSTDTQYF
TRBV6-1	TRBJ2-7	few	TRBD2	TGTGCCAGCAGTGTCGATAGCGGGAATCCCGTATCCGTCTACGAGCAGTACTTC	CASSVDSGNPVSVYEQYF
TRBV28	TRBJ2-4	few	TRBD1	TGTGCCAGCACGACAGGGGGGAAAAACATTCAGTACTTC	CASTTGGKNIQYF